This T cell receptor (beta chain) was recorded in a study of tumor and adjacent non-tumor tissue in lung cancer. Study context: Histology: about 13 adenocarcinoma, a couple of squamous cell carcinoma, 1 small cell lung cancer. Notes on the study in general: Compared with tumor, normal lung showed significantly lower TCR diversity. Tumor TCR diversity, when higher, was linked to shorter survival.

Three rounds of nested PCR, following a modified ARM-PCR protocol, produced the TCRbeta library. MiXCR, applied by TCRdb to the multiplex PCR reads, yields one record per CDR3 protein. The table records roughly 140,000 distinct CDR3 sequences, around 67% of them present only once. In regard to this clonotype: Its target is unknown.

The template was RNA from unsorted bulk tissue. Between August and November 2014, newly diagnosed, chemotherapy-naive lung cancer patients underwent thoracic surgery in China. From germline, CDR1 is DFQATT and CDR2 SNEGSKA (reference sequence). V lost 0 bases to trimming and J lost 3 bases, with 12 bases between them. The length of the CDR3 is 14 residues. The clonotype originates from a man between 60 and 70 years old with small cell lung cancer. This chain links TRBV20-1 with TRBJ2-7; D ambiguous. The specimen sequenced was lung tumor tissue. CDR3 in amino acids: CSARDQTTFYEQYF. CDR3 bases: TGCAGTGCTAGAGATCAGACCACCTTCTACGAGCAGTACTTC.